One and the same sample provided the 24 T cell receptor beta chains below, sequenced in a study of human T cells and chemical hapten exposure. TCRdb re-called the RACE reads with MiXCR, one entry per CDR3 protein. The table shows more than 250,000 distinct CDR3 sequences, with about 7.7% occurring only once. Specified time point: pre-sensitization, week 0. The treatment denotes: therapeutic diphenylcyclopropenone sensitization with weekly scalp DPC. The sample consisted of whole blood, taken in connection with sensitization to the hapten diphenylcyclopropenone (DPC). These TCRs come from a man between 18 and 29 years old with alopecia areata. Some clones in this sample may be carry-over from other donors' samples.

This clonotype came up a few times. The gene calls are TRBV12-3 or TRBV12-4 and TRBJ1-1; TRBD1 aligns across 7 bases. The CDR3 sequence is 14 residues long. V lost 6 bases to trimming and J lost 2 bases; unmatched junction nucleotides: 6. The CDR3 DNA sequence: TGTGCCAGCAGCCTGACAGGGTCAAACACTGAAGCTTTCTTT. Encoded protein: CASSLTGSNTEAFF.

There are a few counts of this clonotype. V usage is TRBV15 and J usage is TRBJ1-1; D ambiguous. Trimming cost V 1 base and J 1 base, with 10 bases left between them. The CDR3 extends over 15 amino acids. CDR1 and CDR2 from the germline V gene are LNHNV and YYDKDF (reference sequence). CDR3 bases: TGTGCCACCAGCAGAGGTGGTGCAGGGAACACTGAAGCTTTCTTT. Amino acids: CATSRGGAGNTEAFF.

This clonotype came up many times. V is TRBV6-8 and J is TRBJ1-4, with D hard to call. This CDR3 region has 14 residues. Trimming shortened V by 2 bases and J by 7 bases, and 11 bases separated the two germline ends. Germline-derived CDR1 and CDR2 are MNHGY and SAAAGT. In nucleotides, the CDR3 is TGTGCCAGCAGTTACGTGGCAGGTGGTGAAAAACTGTTTTTT. This translates into CASSYVAGGEKLFF.

A few counts support this clonotype. This chain connects TRBV27 to TRBJ1-2, with unresolved D. V was trimmed by 2 bases and J by 0 bases, leaving 16 bases between them. Per the germline V gene, CDR1 is MNHEY and CDR2 is SMNVEV (reference sequence). The CDR3 contains 17 residues. The CDR3 protein is CASSLAGRRVANYGYTF. Here the CDR3 DNA reads TGTGCCAGCAGTTTAGCGGGGAGAAGAGTCGCTAACTATGGCTACACCTTC.

V and J are TRBV4-3 and TRBJ2-5; D gene uncertain. The ends were cut back, 0 bases at V and 3 bases at J, with 5 bases in the middle. Germline CDR1 LGHNA, CDR2 YSLEER. This CDR3 comprises 13 residues. The DNA of the CDR3 is TGCGCCAGCAGCCAAGACTGGAAAGAGACCCAGTACTTC. Amino acid sequence: CASSQDWKETQYF.

The chain carries TRBV4-1 and TRBJ2-2, with D uncertain. This CDR3 has 16 amino acids. Trimming removed 1 base at V and 4 bases at J, with 13 bases between. The V gene's germline CDR1 is MGHRA and CDR2 YSYEKL. The CDR3 sequence: CASSQATVIGTGELFF. In DNA, the CDR3 is TGCGCCAGCAGCCAAGCCACCGTCATAGGCACCGGGGAGCTGTTTTTT.

Only a few counts were recorded for this clonotype. V usage is TRBV6-5 and J usage is TRBJ1-5, with D tentatively TRBD1 (6 bases). The V end was cut by 4 bases, the J end by 4 bases, with 11 bases between. The CDR3 has 14 residues. Germline CDR1 reads MNHEY; CDR2 reads SVGAGI. The CDR3 reads CASSSYRVNQPQHF. CDR3 nucleotides: TGTGCCAGCAGTTCTTACAGGGTGAATCAGCCCCAGCATTTT.

The table lists this clonotype with a few counts. V and J are TRBV20-1 and TRBJ2-7, with 8 positions matching TRBD1. CDR1 DFQATT and CDR2 SNEGSKA come from the germline V gene (reference sequence). The CDR3 runs 11 residues. V shed 6 bases and J 6 bases; nucleotides not matched to a gene: 4. The CDR3 coding sequence is TGCAGTGCGAGCGGACAGGGCGAGCAGTACTTC. It is translated as CSASGQGEQYF.

The chain joins TRBV7-8 to TRBJ2-1; tentatively, D is TRBD2 (6 bases). V was trimmed by 0 bases and J by 0 bases, leaving 12 bases between them. This CDR3 spans 17 amino acids. Germline V CDR1 and CDR2: SGHVS, FQNEAQ. CDR3 in amino acids: CASSLAVAGSSYNEQFF. In nucleotides, the CDR3 is TGTGCCAGCAGCTTAGCGGTGGCGGGAAGCTCCTACAATGAGCAGTTCTTC.

Only a few counts were recorded for this clonotype. The chain is built from TRBV28 and TRBJ1-2; no firm D call. V was clipped by 5 bases and J by 0 bases, with 7 bases between them. Looked up from germline, CDR1 is MDHEN and CDR2 is SYDVKM. This CDR3 has 13 amino acids. The CDR3 loop is CASSPVTNYGYTF. CDR3 in DNA: TGTGCCAGCAGTCCCGTCACTAACTATGGCTACACCTTC.

This clonotype appeared a few times. This chain connects TRBV11-2 to TRBJ1-3; perhaps TRBD1 as D (5 bases). The germline V gene has CDR1 SGHAT and CDR2 FQNNGV. The CDR3 length is 14 residues. The ends were cut back, 5 bases at V and 0 bases at J, with 8 bases in the middle. In nucleotides, the CDR3 is TGTGCCAGCAGCGCAGGGATCTCTGGAAACACCATATATTTT. Its translation is CASSAGISGNTIYF.

The V and J genes are TRBV5-1 and TRBJ2-7; the D gene is possibly TRBD1 (5 bases). The CDR3 runs to 16 residues. V was shortened by 4 bases and J by 3 bases, with 20 bases between the two germline ends. Germline CDR1 is SGHRS and CDR2 is YFSETQ. The CDR3 DNA reads as TGCGCCAGCAGCCTCGATACCTCAGGGTCTCGCTACGAGCAGTACTTC. It codes for CASSLDTSGSRYEQYF.

This chain uses TRBV10-3 with TRBJ2-5; D perhaps matches TRBD2 (6 bases). The V end was cut by 4 bases, the J end by 5 bases, with 11 bases between. From germline, CDR1 is ENHRY and CDR2 SYGVKD. This CDR3 is 13 amino acids long. For the CDR3, the DNA is TGTGCCATCAGTGTTGTAGGGAGGGAGACCCAGTACTTC. This sequence encodes CAISVVGRETQYF.

This clonotype was counted only a few times. The rearrangement links TRBV3-1 to TRBJ1-1; 7 bases map to TRBD1. Looked up from germline, CDR1 is LGHDT and CDR2 is YNNKEL (reference sequence). Trimming at V came to 1 base and at J to 5 bases, leaving 7 bases not matched to a gene. There are 15 residues in the CDR3. In DNA form, the CDR3 reads TGTGCCAGCAGCCAAGTCGTGACAGGGAGGACTGAAGCTTTCTTT. Residues: CASSQVVTGRTEAFF.

This clonotype was detected only a few times. This chain links TRBV28 with TRBJ2-5, with D possibly being TRBD2 (6 bases). This CDR3 region has 13 residues. V was pared by 5 bases and J by 1 base, with 8 bases between. Germline V CDR1 and CDR2: MDHEN, SYDVKM. CDR3 nucleotide sequence: TGTGCCAGCAGTACAGCGGGCCAAGAGACCCAGTACTTC. It yields the protein CASSTAGQETQYF.

There are a few counts of this clonotype. The chain couples TRBV4-3 to TRBJ1-6; D is perhaps TRBD1 (6 bases). CDR1 and CDR2 from the germline V gene are LGHNA and YSLEER. V gave up 2 bases and J gave up 7 bases, with 15 bases separating them. The CDR3 sequence is 16 residues long. Written as DNA, the CDR3 is TGCGCCAGCAGCCAATTTAGTACAGGGACAAATTCACCCCTCCACTTT. Protein product: CASSQFSTGTNSPLHF.

This clonotype was recorded a few times. V gene TRBV18 combines with J gene TRBJ1-4; no definite D call. Per the germline V gene, CDR1 is KGHSH and CDR2 is LQKENI. V lost 3 bases and J lost 7, with 15 bases in between. The CDR3 runs 15 residues. CDR3 nucleotide sequence: TGTGCCAGCTCACCGACTAAGGGAGTGAGTGAAAAACTGTTTTTT. Translating gives CASSPTKGVSEKLFF.

For the CDR3, the DNA is TGTGCCAGCAGGCAAACGGGAGCAGGGCCCTCCTACGAGCAGTACTTC. This gives the protein CASRQTGAGPSYEQYF. J is TRBJ2-7 and V is TRBV6-5; D is perhaps TRBD2 (6 bases). Trimming removed 6 bases from V and 0 bases from J, with 18 bases in between. The CDR3 has 16 amino acids. Looked up from germline, CDR1 is MNHEY and CDR2 is SVGAGI.

This chain connects TRBV20-1 to TRBJ1-6; perhaps TRBD1 as D (6 bases). This CDR3 has 16 residues. Trimming shortened V by 4 bases and J by 5 bases, and 18 bases separated the two germline ends. Germline CDR1 DFQATT, CDR2 SNEGSKA (reference sequence). CDR3 nucleotides: TGCAGTGCTACTGCAGGGGCCATGATGAATAATTCACCCCTCCACTTT. It is translated as CSATAGAMMNNSPLHF.

This clonotype was counted many times. The rearrangement uses TRBV28 and TRBJ1-4; possible D gene TRBD1, 5 bases. V was pared by 5 bases and J by 7 bases, with 17 bases between. Germline V CDR1 and CDR2: MDHEN, SYDVKM. The CDR3 has 15 amino acids. CDR3 sequence reads: CASSPSRGRGEKLFF. The DNA for the CDR3 is TGTGCCAGCAGTCCCTCCCGAGGAAGGGGTGAAAAACTGTTTTTT.

This clonotype turned up a few times. The chain employs TRBV5-1 and TRBJ1-1, with 7 bases matching TRBD1. CDR1 SGHRS and CDR2 YFSETQ come from the germline V gene. The CDR3 loop spans 13 amino acids. Germline trimming cut 7 bases from V and 6 bases from J; bases unmatched to any gene: 9. DNA for the CDR3: TGCGCCAGCTACAAGGCGGGACAGCCTGAAGCTTTCTTT. It is translated as CASYKAGQPEAFF.

The J gene is TRBJ2-3, the V gene TRBV20-1, with TRBD2 identical over 9 bases. Per the germline V gene, CDR1 is DFQATT and CDR2 is SNEGSKA (reference sequence). The trim removed 5 bases at V and 8 bases at J, leaving 14 bases unmatched. The CDR3 has 15 amino acids. The CDR3 here is CSAPQRGDRAGTQYF. In DNA, the CDR3 is TGCAGTGCTCCCCAGCGGGGGGACCGTGCAGGTACGCAGTATTTT.

The chain has TRBV4-2 and TRBJ1-2; the match to TRBD1 covers 9 bases. V was clipped by 1 base and J by 3 bases; unmatched bases: 3. CDR3 length: 15 residues. Germline V lookup: CDR1 LGHNA, CDR2 YNFKEQ. The CDR3 loop reads CASSQAGQGYYGYTF. The CDR3, as DNA: TGTGCCAGCAGCCAAGCGGGACAGGGATACTATGGCTACACCTTC.

The V call is TRBV9, the J call TRBJ1-4; D not certain. Trimming stripped 0 bases from V and 4 bases from J, with 7 bases between. Per germline, CDR1 SGDLS and CDR2 YYNGEE. This CDR3 region has 14 residues. CDR3 amino acids: CASSVEGYNEKLFF. DNA for the CDR3: TGTGCCAGCAGCGTAGAGGGTTATAATGAAAAACTGTTTTTT.